The source of this T cell receptor (beta chain) is a study of PD-1 blockade in classical Hodgkin lymphoma. Study-wide context: Nivolumab was administered to patients intravenously at 3 mg/kg every 2 weeks. Whole-study findings and limits: Underlying causes for the observed repertoire differences were not defined, possibly disease activity or prior therapy.

Measured with immunoSEQ multiplex PCR; TCRdb has only the in-frame clones, and not every one. The sample yields tens of thousands of clones, 85% to 90% seen once. Comment on this clone: Its antigen is unknown.

V lost 0 bases to trimming and J lost 4 bases, with 11 bases between them. Germline V lookup: CDR1 SGDLS, CDR2 YYNGEE. CDR3 length: 15 residues. Time point in this sample: cycle 4 day 1 (C4D1), after five to seven weeks of nivolumab. All trial patients relapsed after autologous stem cell transplantation. Patients reached a best response of complete response, partial response or progressive disease. This sample comprised peripheral blood mononuclear cells (PBMCs), obtained before the fourth cycle of nivolumab. The receptor was isolated from a human donor with classical Hodgkin lymphoma. This chain joins TRBV9 and TRBJ1-5; D is possibly TRBD1 (5 bases). The DNA of the CDR3 is TGTGCCAGCAGCGTAGAAGGGGCCCCAAATCAGCCCCAGCATTTT. Residues: CASSVEGAPNQPQHF.